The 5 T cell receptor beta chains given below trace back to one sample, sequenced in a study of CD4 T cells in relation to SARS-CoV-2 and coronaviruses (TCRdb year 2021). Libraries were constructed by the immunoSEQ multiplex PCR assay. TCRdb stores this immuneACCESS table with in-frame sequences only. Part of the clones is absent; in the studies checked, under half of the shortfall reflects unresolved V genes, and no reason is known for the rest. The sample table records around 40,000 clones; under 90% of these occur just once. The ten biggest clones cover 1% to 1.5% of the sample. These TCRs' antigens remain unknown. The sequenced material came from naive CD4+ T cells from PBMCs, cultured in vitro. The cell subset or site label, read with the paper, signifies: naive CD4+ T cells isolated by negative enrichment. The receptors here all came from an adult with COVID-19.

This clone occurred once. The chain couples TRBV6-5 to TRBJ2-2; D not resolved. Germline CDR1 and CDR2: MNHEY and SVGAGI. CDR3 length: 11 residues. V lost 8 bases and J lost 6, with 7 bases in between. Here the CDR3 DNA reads TGTGCCAGCCAAAGGGCCGGGGAGCTGTTTTTT. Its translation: CASQRAGELFF.

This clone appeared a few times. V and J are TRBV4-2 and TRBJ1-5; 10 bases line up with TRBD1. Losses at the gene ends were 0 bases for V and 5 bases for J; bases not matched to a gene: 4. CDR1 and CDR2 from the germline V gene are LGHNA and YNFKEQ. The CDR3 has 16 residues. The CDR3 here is CASSQDRDRGHQPQHF. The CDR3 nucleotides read TGTGCCAGCAGCCAAGACAGGGACAGGGGACATCAGCCCCAGCATTTT.

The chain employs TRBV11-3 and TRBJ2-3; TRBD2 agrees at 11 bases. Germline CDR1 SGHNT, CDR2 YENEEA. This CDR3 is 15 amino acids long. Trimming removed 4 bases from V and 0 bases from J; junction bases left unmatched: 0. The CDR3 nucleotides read TGTGCCAGCAGCTGGACTAGCGGGAGCACAGATACGCAGTATTTT. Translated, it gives CASSWTSGSTDTQYF.

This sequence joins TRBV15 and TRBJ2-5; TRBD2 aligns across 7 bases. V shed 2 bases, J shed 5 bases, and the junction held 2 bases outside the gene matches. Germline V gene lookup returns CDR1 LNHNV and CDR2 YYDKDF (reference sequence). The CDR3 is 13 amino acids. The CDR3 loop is CATSRNGGETQYF. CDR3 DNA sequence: TGTGCCACCAGCAGAAACGGGGGGGAGACCCAGTACTTC.

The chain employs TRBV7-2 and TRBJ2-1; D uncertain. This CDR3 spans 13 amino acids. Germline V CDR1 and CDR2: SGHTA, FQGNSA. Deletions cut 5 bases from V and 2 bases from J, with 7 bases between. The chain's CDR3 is CASSEATYNEQFF. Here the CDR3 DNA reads TGTGCCAGCAGCGAGGCCACCTACAATGAGCAGTTCTTC.